This T cell receptor beta chain is drawn from a study of shared clonotypes between healthy human individuals. Study observations and caveats: Even with large depth, rarefaction showed that sorted-subset sequencing was incomplete.

This clone was detected only once. The target antigen is unknown. Each subset's genomic DNA was split evenly across several immunoSEQ plates. Using immunoSEQ multiplex PCR, the repertoire was profiled, and TCRdb retains in-frame clones only, with some absent. The sample lists about 2.1 million clones, over 85% seen once, with about 1.6% in the top ten. CD45RO-negative, CCR7-selected cells formed the naive CD8 fraction, which excluded terminally differentiated effector memory CD45RA+ cells. The V gene's germline CDR1 is SGHAT and CDR2 FQNNGV. The CDR3 extends over 15 amino acids. V dropped 6 bases and J dropped 4 bases, with 19 bases sitting between them.

The material sequenced was naive CD8+ T cells from PBMCs. This clonotype was obtained from a man between 18 and 35 years old in good health. Some clones in this sample may be carry-over from other donors' samples. V is TRBV11-2 and J is TRBJ2-7; no definite D call. CDR3 region: CASSRPWLSQYEQYF. In DNA form, the CDR3 reads TGTGCCAGCAGTCGTCCTTGGTTGTCCCAGTACGAGCAGTACTTC.